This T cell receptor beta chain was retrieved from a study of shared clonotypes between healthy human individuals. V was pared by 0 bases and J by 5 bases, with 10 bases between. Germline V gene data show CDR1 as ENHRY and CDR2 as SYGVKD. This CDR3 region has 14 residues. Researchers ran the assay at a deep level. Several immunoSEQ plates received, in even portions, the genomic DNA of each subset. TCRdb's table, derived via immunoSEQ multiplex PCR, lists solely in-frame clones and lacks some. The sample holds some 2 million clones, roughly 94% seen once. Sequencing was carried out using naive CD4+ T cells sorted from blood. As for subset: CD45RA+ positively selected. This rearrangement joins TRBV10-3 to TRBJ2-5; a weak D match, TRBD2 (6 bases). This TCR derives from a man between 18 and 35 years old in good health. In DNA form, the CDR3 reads TGTGCCATCAGTGAGTCAGTCGGGGGTGAGACCCAGTACTTC. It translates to CAISESVGGETQYF.